The 25 T cell receptor beta chains listed next were all sequenced from one sample in a study of T cell responses to AZD1222 COVID-19 vaccine. Sequencing was performed with immunoSEQ multiplex PCR; in TCRdb, only in-frame clones are kept and a portion is missing. Of 100,000 to 150,000 clones listed, 88% are singletons. The sample consisted of peripheral blood, taken on day 0 of MenACWY control vaccination. All receptors derive from an adult in good health.

This chain links TRBV28 with TRBJ1-4; 7 nucleotides line up with TRBD1. Trimming took 4 bases from V and 8 from J; bases not matched to a gene: 7. Germline V gene lookup returns CDR1 MDHEN and CDR2 SYDVKM. The CDR3 has 14 amino acids. CDR3 in DNA: TGTGCCAGCAGTTGGCAGGGGGGAAAAGAAAAACTGTTTTTT. It yields the protein CASSWQGGKEKLFF.

As DNA, the CDR3 is TGTGCCAGCAATCGGTCCGTGCAGTACGAGCAGTACTTC. Its protein is CASNRSVQYEQYF. The chain joins TRBV27 to TRBJ2-7; D gene ambiguous. The CDR3 covers 13 residues. V was trimmed by 7 bases and J by 4 bases, leaving 14 bases between them. The germline CDR1 and CDR2 sequences are MNHEY and SMNVEV (reference sequence).

The rearrangement uses TRBV30 and TRBJ2-5; TRBD2 agrees at 10 bases. The CDR3 consists of 15 residues. Trimming cost V 3 bases and J 1 base; bases outside gene matches: 5. The germline V gene encodes CDR1 GTSNPN and CDR2 SVGIG (reference sequence). The CDR3 protein is CAWSSGLATQETQYF. The CDR3 DNA follows: TGTGCCTGGAGCTCGGGACTAGCGACCCAAGAGACCCAGTACTTC.

The gene calls are TRBV28 and TRBJ1-2, with TRBD1 as a possible D gene (5 bases). Germline V gives CDR1 MDHEN, CDR2 SYDVKM. With 6 bases removed from V and 8 bases from J, the gap between germline ends came to 16 bases. The CDR3 sequence is 13 residues long. The CDR3 spells CASSSGTPAGYTF. The CDR3 bases are TGTGCCAGCAGCTCCGGGACCCCAGCGGGCTACACCTTC.

The rearrangement joins TRBV4-1 to TRBJ2-7, with 15 bases lining up with TRBD2. In germline, CDR1 is MGHRA, CDR2 YSYEKL. CDR3 length: 19 amino acids. J was trimmed by 1 base and V by 5 bases; bases with no gene match: 12. The chain's CDR3 is CASSSRLFGLAGGSYEQYF. CDR3 nucleotide sequence: TGCGCCAGCAGCTCCCGCCTCTTTGGACTAGCGGGAGGGTCCTACGAGCAGTACTTC.

This chain links TRBV30 with TRBJ2-3; the match to TRBD1 covers 7 bases. CDR3 length: 14 amino acids. The germline CDR1 and CDR2 sequences are GTSNPN and SVGIG (reference sequence). V shed 1 base, J shed 2 bases, and the junction held 3 bases outside the gene matches. Here the CDR3 DNA reads TGTGCCTGGAGTGACAGGGGTTACACAGATACGCAGTATTTT. It yields the protein CAWSDRGYTDTQYF.

V and J are TRBV25-1 and TRBJ1-3; possibly TRBD1 for D (6 bases). The germline CDR1 and CDR2 sequences are MGHDK and SYGVNS. The CDR3 is 14 residues long. Trimming removed 1 base at V and 6 bases at J, with 10 bases between. In DNA form, the CDR3 reads TGTGCCAGCAGTGAATCCGGGGGGGCAAACACCATATATTTT. As protein: CASSESGGANTIYF.

This chain links TRBV2 with TRBJ2-5; 7 bases fit TRBD1. Germline loops: CDR1 SNHLY, CDR2 FYNNEI. The CDR3 consists of 14 residues. V lost 8 bases, J lost 1 base, and 7 bases stayed unmatched. The CDR3 DNA is TGTGCCAGCGGTTATGACAGGGCCCAAGAGACCCAGTACTTC. It is translated as CASGYDRAQETQYF.

V and J are TRBV16 and TRBJ2-5, with unresolved D. This CDR3 is 13 amino acids long. The V end lost 1 base, the J end lost 2 bases, and 5 bases lay between the germline ends. Germline V gene data show CDR1 as KGHSY and CDR2 as FQNENV. CDR3 loop: CASSQYQQETQYF. CDR3 DNA: TGTGCCAGCAGCCAATATCAACAAGAGACCCAGTACTTC.

This clone was seen once. The chain recombines TRBV30 with TRBJ2-3; 10 bases match TRBD2. Germline V gene sequence: CDR1 GTSNPN, CDR2 SVGIG (reference sequence). This CDR3 contains 15 residues. V shed 0 bases, J shed 4 bases, and the junction held 4 bases outside the gene matches. This CDR3 is CAWSVLAGQADTQYF. CDR3 sequence (DNA): TGTGCCTGGAGTGTACTAGCGGGGCAGGCAGATACGCAGTATTTT. Combining the CDR3 with reference TRBV30 and TRBJ2-3 gives the whole variable domain SQTIHQWPATLVQPVGSPLSLECTVEGTSNPNLYWYRQAAGRGLQLLFYSVGIGQISSEVPQNLSASRPQDRQFILSSKKLLLSDSGFYLCAWSVLAGQADTQYFGPGTRLTVL.

V and J are TRBV28 and TRBJ2-7; TRBD2 matches 7 bases. Per germline, CDR1 MDHEN and CDR2 SYDVKM. This CDR3 spans 18 amino acids. Germline trimming cut 2 bases from V and 1 base from J; bases unmatched to any gene: 14. The chain's CDR3 is CASSLSRGGASRSYEQYF. CDR3 DNA: TGTGCCAGCAGTTTAAGTCGGGGAGGGGCCTCGCGGTCCTACGAGCAGTACTTC.

The J gene is TRBJ2-3, the V gene TRBV9; 8 bases are a match to TRBD1. CDR1 and CDR2 from the germline V gene are SGDLS and YYNGEE. The CDR3 loop spans 15 amino acids. V shed 1 base, J shed 0 bases, and the junction held 1 base outside the gene matches. CDR3 amino acids: CASSVHRGSTDTQYF. The DNA of the CDR3 is TGTGCCAGCAGCGTACACAGGGGGAGCACAGATACGCAGTATTTT.

This clone was picked up one time. The chain recombines TRBV5-1 with TRBJ2-7; tentative D call: TRBD2 (6 bases). The CDR3 spans 15 residues. V was pared by 4 bases and J by 3 bases, with 17 bases between. Germline V gene sequence: CDR1 SGHRS, CDR2 YFSETQ. CDR3 sequence: CASSGSLASDYEQYF. Here the CDR3 DNA reads TGCGCCAGCAGCGGGTCACTAGCCAGCGACTACGAGCAGTACTTC. The whole variable domain, filled in from reference TRBV5-1 and TRBJ2-7, reads KAGVTQTPRYLIKTRGQQVTLSCSPISGHRSVSWYQQTPGQGLQFLFEYFSETQRNKGNFPGRFSGRQFSNSRSEMNVSTLELGDSALYLCASSGSLASDYEQYFGPGTRLTVT.

The genes are TRBV2 and TRBJ2-5; TRBD2 agrees at 8 bases. Germline CDR1 is SNHLY and CDR2 is FYNNEI. The V gene end was trimmed by 4 bases and the J gene end by 5 bases; junction bases not matched to a gene: 9. This CDR3 comprises 15 residues. The chain's CDR3 is CASSVTAGVGETQYF. The CDR3 nucleotides read TGTGCCAGCAGTGTAACAGCGGGAGTGGGGGAGACCCAGTACTTC.

The chain is built from TRBV7-2 and TRBJ2-5; no definite D call. V dropped 1 base and J dropped 5 bases, with 11 bases sitting between them. CDR3 size: 14 residues. Per germline, CDR1 SGHTA and CDR2 FQGNSA. The CDR3 here is CASSLDSTRETQYF. The CDR3 nucleotides read TGTGCCAGCAGCTTAGATTCTACCCGGGAGACCCAGTACTTC.

The chain links TRBV28 to TRBJ2-3; 12 nucleotides agree with TRBD2. The CDR3 is 17 amino acids. The V segment lost 5 bases and the J segment 2 bases; nucleotides outside the gene matches: 8. Germline V gives CDR1 MDHEN, CDR2 SYDVKM. CDR3 nucleotides: TGTGCCAGCAGTCAAGGACTAGCGGGGACCTACACAGATACGCAGTATTTT. Translation gives CASSQGLAGTYTDTQYF.

The chain joins TRBV9 to TRBJ2-7, with 10 bases lining up with TRBD2. The J segment lost 6 bases and the V segment lost 2 bases, leaving 11 bases of the junction unmatched. The germline V gene has CDR1 SGDLS and CDR2 YYNGEE. The CDR3 spans 16 residues. The DNA for the CDR3 is TGTGCCAGCAGCGTTGGCCACCTTGGACTAGCGGTCGAGCAGTACTTC. Protein product: CASSVGHLGLAVEQYF. Full variable domain (outside the CDR3, taken from reference TRBV9 and TRBJ2-7): DSGVTQTPKHLITATGQRVTLRCSPRSGDLSVYWYQQSLDQGLQFLIQYYNGEERAKGNILERFSAQQFPDLHSELNLSSLELGDSALYFCASSVGHLGLAVEQYFGPGTRLTVT.

The chain links TRBV3-1 (or the pseudogene TRBV3-2) to TRBJ2-7; D might be TRBD2 (5 bases). In germline, CDR1 is LGHDT, CDR2 YNNKEL (reference sequence). V lost 4 bases and J 3 bases, leaving 13 bases between the germline ends. This CDR3 region has 14 residues. The CDR3 bases are TGTGCCAGCAGCCTTCAGGACTCAATCTACGAGCAGTACTTC. This codes for CASSLQDSIYEQYF.

The V and J genes are TRBV6-5 and TRBJ1-5; D not resolved. V lost 0 bases and J 4 bases, leaving 4 bases between the germline ends. This CDR3 spans 13 amino acids. From germline, CDR1 is MNHEY and CDR2 SVGAGI. This CDR3 reads CASSYSWNQPQHF. CDR3 bases: TGTGCCAGCAGTTACTCGTGGAATCAGCCCCAGCATTTT.

The chain is built from TRBV6-1 and TRBJ1-3; TRBD1 agrees at 9 bases. From germline, CDR1 is MNHNS and CDR2 SASEGT. With V trimmed by 0 bases and J by 4 bases, 4 bases remained unmatched. The CDR3 extends over 16 amino acids. The CDR3 bases are TGTGCCAGCAGTGAAGCGGGGACAGGGAAGGGAAACACCATATATTTT. Protein: CASSEAGTGKGNTIYF.

The chain employs TRBV5-6 and TRBJ2-1, with D possibly TRBD2 on 6 matching bases. CDR3 length: 14 amino acids. The germline V gene encodes CDR1 SGHDT and CDR2 YYEEEE. V was pared by 2 bases and J by 5 bases, with 11 bases between. The DNA for the CDR3 is TGTGCCAGCAGCTTAATAGGCGGGAACAATGAGCAGTTCTTC. Its translation is CASSLIGGNNEQFF.

The V call is TRBV6-5, the J call TRBJ1-3, with D possibly being TRBD1 (5 bases). The CDR3 runs to 15 residues. The V end lost 5 bases, the J end lost 2 bases, and 13 bases lay between the germline ends. The germline V gene encodes CDR1 MNHEY and CDR2 SVGAGI. The DNA of the CDR3 is TGTGCCAGCAGTCCCCTGGGGCAGACTGGAAACACCATATATTTT. It specifies CASSPLGQTGNTIYF.

This clone appeared a single time. This sequence joins TRBV5-4 and TRBJ2-7, with 9 bases identical to TRBD2. The V gene end was trimmed by 0 bases and the J gene end by 5 bases; junction bases not matched to a gene: 3. The CDR3 sequence is 14 residues long. Germline loops: CDR1 SGHNT, CDR2 YYREEE (reference sequence). For the CDR3, the DNA is TGTGCCAGCAGCTTGGCGGGACTAGCCGACGAGCAGTACTTC. Translating gives CASSLAGLADEQYF.

This chain joins TRBV2 and TRBJ2-2, with 8 nucleotides matching TRBD1. The CDR3 is made up of 14 amino acids. Germline V gene data show CDR1 as SNHLY and CDR2 as FYNNEI. The V gene end was trimmed by 6 bases and the J gene end by 7 bases; junction bases not matched to a gene: 7. This CDR3 reads CASRGQGVNGELFF. The CDR3 nucleotides read TGTGCCAGCAGAGGACAGGGAGTAAACGGGGAGCTGTTTTTT.

This chain connects TRBV3-1 (or the pseudogene TRBV3-2) to TRBJ2-1; TRBD1 matches 7 bases. This CDR3 spans 17 amino acids. The germline V gene has CDR1 LGHDT and CDR2 YNNKEL (reference sequence). Trimming cost V 4 bases and J 3 bases; bases outside gene matches: 12. The chain's CDR3 is CASSREGAGVFYNEQFF. In DNA form, the CDR3 reads TGTGCCAGCAGCCGCGAGGGGGCCGGCGTTTTCTACAATGAGCAGTTCTTC.